This TCR beta chain comes out of a study of shared clonotypes between healthy human individuals. Study-wide results and limits: Represented diversity, genetic and exposure-history alike, was limited by few donors.

It was CD45RO-negative cells, positively selected for CCR7, that made up naive CD8 cells, with terminally differentiated effector memory CD45RA+ cells excluded. Nashville, Tennessee was home to all donors, who were Caucasian adults. Once extracted for a subset, genomic DNA was divided evenly among several immunoSEQ plates. Assay: immunoSEQ multiplex PCR; the TCRdb copy retains only in-frame clones and omits some. This table has hundreds of thousands of clones, about 98% appearing once. J was trimmed by 2 bases and V by 2 bases; bases with no gene match: 11. The CDR3 runs 17 residues. Germline CDR1 and CDR2: SEHNR and FQNEAQ (reference sequence). This clone was observed once. Antigen unknown.

Input material: naive CD8+ T cells sorted from blood. This sequence originates from a man aged 30 to 45 in good health. J is TRBJ2-7 and V is TRBV7-9; 8 nucleotides agree with TRBD2. CDR3 nucleotide sequence: TGTGCCAGCAGCTTACCTCAGAGCGGGAGACGCGCCTACGAGCAGTACTTC. The encoded protein is CASSLPQSGRRAYEQYF.